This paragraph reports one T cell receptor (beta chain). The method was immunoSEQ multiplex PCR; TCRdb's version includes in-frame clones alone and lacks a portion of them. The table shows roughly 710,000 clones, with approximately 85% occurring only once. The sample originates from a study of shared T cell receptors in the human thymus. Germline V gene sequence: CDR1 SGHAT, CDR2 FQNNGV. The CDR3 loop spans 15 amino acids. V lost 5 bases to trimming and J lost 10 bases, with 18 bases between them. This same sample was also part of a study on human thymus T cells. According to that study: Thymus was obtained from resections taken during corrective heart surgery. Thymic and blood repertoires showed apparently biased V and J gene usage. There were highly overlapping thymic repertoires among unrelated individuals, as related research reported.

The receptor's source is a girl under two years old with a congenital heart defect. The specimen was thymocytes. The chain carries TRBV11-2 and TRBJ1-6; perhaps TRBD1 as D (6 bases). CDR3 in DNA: TGTGCCAGCAGCCATATGCGGCAGGGGTGGTCACCCCTCCACTTT. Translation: CASSHMRQGWSPLHF. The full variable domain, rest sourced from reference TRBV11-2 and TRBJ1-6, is EAGVAQSPRYKIIEKRQSVAFWCNPISGHATLYWYQQILGQGPKLLIQFQNNGVVDDSQLPKDRFSAERLKGVDSTLKIQPAKLEDSAVYLCASSHMRQGWSPLHFGNGTRLTVT.